This T cell receptor (beta chain) was captured in a study of blood T cell repertoires in COVID-19. Sequenced by immunoSEQ multiplex PCR; TCRdb stores in-frame clones only, minus some. This table has 240,000 or so clones, roughly 83% appearing once. CDR1 LGHNA and CDR2 YSLEER come from the germline V gene. Trimming removed 0 bases at V and 8 bases at J, with 10 bases between. The CDR3 totals 13 residues. Sequencing was done on a sample of PBMCs or T cells enriched from blood (not recorded which). The chain carries TRBV4-3 and TRBJ1-2; D remains ambiguous. This TCR derives from a woman in her fifties or sixties who had recovered from COVID-19. For the CDR3, the DNA is TGCGCCAGCAGCCAAGATAGGTCGGGGGGCTACACCTTC. Protein: CASSQDRSGGYTF.